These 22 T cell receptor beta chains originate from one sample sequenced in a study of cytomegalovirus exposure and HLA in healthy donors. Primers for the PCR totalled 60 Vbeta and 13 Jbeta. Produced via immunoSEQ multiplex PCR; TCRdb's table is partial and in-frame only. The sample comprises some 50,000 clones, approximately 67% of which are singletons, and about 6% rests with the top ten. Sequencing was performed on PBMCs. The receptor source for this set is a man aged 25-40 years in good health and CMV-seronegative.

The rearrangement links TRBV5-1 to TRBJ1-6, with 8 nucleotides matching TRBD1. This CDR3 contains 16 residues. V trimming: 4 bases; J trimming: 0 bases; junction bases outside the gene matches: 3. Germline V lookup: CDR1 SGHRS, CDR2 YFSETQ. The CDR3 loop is CASSRDRSSYNSPLHF. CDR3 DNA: TGCGCCAGCAGCCGGGACAGGAGCTCCTATAATTCACCCCTCCACTTT.

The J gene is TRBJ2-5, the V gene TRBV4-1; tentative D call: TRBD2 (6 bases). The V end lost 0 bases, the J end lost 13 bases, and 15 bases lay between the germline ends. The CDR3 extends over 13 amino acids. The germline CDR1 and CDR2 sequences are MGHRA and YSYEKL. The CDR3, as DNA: TGCGCCAGCAGCCAAGAAGGGGCGGGGCCTTTGTACTTC. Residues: CASSQEGAGPLYF.

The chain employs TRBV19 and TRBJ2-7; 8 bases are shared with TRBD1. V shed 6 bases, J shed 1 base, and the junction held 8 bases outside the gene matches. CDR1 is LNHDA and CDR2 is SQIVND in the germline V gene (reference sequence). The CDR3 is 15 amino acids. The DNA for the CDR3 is TGTGCCAGTAGACAGGGACAGGCTCATTCCTACGAGCAGTACTTC. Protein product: CASRQGQAHSYEQYF.

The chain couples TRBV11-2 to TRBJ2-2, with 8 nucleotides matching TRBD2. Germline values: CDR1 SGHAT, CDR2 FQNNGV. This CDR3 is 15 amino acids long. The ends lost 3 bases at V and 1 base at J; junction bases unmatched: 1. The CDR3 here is CASSFGGVNTGELFF. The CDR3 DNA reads TGTGCCAGCAGCTTCGGGGGGGTGAACACCGGGGAGCTGTTTTTT.

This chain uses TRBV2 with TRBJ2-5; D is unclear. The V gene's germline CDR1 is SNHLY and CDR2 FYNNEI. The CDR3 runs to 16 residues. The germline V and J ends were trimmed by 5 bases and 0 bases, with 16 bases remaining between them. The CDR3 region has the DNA TGTGCCAGCAGTCAAGACTTAGACACGTACCAAGAGACCCAGTACTTC. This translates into CASSQDLDTYQETQYF.

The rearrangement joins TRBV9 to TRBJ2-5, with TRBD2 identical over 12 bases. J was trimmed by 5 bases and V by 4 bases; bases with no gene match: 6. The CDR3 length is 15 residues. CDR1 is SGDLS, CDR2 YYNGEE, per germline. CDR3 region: CASSPRLAGEETQYF. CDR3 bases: TGTGCCAGCAGCCCAAGACTAGCGGGAGAGGAGACCCAGTACTTC.

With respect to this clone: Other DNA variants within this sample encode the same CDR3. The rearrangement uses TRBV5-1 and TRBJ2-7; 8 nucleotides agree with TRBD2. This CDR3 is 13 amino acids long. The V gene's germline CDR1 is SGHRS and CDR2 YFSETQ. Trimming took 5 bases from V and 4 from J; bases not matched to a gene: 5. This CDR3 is CASSRIAGYEQYF. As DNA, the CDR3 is TGCGCCAGCAGTCGAATAGCGGGATACGAGCAGTACTTC. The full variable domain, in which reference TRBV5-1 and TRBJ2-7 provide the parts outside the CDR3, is KAGVTQTPRYLIKTRGQQVTLSCSPISGHRSVSWYQQTPGQGLQFLFEYFSETQRNKGNFPGRFSGRQFSNSRSEMNVSTLELGDSALYLCASSRIAGYEQYFGPGTRLTVT.

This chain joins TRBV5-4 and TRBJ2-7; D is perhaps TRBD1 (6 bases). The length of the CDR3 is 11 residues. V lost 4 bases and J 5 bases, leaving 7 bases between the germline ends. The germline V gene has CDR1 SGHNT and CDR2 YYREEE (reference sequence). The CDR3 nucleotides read TGTGCCAGCAGCAAGGGGGACGAGCAGTACTTC. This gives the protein CASSKGDEQYF.

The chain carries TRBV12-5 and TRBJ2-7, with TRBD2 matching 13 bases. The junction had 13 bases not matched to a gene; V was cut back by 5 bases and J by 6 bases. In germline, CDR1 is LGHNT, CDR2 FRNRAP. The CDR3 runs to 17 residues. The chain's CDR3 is CASGGTGLAGRGVEQYF. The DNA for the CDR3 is TGTGCTAGTGGTGGTACGGGACTAGCGGGACGGGGAGTCGAGCAGTACTTC.

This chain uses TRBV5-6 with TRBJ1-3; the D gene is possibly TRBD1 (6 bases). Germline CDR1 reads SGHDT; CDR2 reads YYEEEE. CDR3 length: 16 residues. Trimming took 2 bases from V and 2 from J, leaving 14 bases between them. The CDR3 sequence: CASSLRTDSTGNTIYF. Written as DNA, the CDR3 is TGTGCCAGCAGCTTACGGACAGATTCTACTGGAAACACCATATATTTT.

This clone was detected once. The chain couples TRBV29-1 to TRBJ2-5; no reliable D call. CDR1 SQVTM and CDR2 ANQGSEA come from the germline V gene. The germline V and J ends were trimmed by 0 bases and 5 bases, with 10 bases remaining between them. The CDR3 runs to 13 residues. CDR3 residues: CSVEDLYSETQYF. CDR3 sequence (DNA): TGCAGCGTTGAAGATCTGTATTCGGAGACCCAGTACTTC. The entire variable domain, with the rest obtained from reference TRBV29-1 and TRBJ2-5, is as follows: SAVISQKPSRDICQRGTSLTIQCQVDSQVTMMFWYRQQPGQSLTLIATANQGSEATYESGFVIDKFPISRPNLTFSTLTVSNMSPEDSSIYLCSVEDLYSETQYFGPGTRLLVL.

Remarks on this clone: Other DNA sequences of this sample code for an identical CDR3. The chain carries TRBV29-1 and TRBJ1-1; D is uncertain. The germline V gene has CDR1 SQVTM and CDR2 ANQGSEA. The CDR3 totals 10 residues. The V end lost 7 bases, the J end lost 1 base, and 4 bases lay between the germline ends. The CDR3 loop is CSGQNTEAFF. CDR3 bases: TGCAGCGGACAGAACACTGAAGCTTTCTTT.

The CDR3 loop is CAWSGGGAGKNIQYF. The CDR3 nucleotides are TGTGCCTGGAGTGGAGGGGGCGCGGGCAAAAACATTCAGTACTTC. The chain is built from TRBV30 and TRBJ2-4; 7 bases are a match to TRBD1. CDR1 is GTSNPN, CDR2 SVGIG, per germline (reference sequence). This CDR3 is 15 amino acids long. V was pared by 1 base and J by 3 bases, with 6 bases of the junction left unmatched.

In nucleotides, the CDR3 is TGTGCCAGCAGCTTAGCGGAGGGGTTTCAGCCCCAGCATTTT. The encoded protein is CASSLAEGFQPQHF. The chain carries TRBV7-8 and TRBJ1-5, with D possibly matching TRBD1 (5 bases). The CDR3 totals 14 residues. V was clipped by 0 bases and J by 6 bases, with 9 bases between them. CDR1 and CDR2 (germline): SGHVS, FQNEAQ.

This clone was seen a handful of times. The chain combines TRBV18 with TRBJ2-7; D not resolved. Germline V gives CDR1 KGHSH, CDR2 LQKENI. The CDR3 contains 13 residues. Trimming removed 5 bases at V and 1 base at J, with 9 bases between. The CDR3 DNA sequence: TGTGCCAGCTCAATTTACAGTTCCTACGAGCAGTACTTC. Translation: CASSIYSSYEQYF.

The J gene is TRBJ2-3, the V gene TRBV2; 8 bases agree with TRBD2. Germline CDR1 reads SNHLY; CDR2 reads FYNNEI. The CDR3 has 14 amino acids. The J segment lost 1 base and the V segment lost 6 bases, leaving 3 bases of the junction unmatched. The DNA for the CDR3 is TGTGCCAGCAGGAGCGGGAGAGGCACAGATACGCAGTATTTT. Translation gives CASRSGRGTDTQYF.

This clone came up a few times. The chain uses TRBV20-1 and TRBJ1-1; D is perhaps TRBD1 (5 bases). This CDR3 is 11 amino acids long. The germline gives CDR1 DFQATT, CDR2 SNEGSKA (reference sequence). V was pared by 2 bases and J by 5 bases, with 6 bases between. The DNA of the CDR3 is TGCAGTGCTAGACGACAGACTGAAGCTTTCTTT. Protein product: CSARRQTEAFF.

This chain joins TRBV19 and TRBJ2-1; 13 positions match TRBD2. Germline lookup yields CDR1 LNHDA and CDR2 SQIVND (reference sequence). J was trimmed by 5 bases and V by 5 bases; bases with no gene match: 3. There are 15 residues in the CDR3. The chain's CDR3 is CASSETSGRNNEQFF. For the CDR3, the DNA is TGTGCCAGTAGTGAGACTAGCGGGAGGAACAATGAGCAGTTCTTC.

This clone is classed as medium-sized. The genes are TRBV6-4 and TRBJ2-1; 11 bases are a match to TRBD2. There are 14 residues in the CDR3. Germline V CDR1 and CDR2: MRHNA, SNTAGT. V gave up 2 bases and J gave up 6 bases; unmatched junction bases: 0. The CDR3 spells CASSDGLAGNEQFF. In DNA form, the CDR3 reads TGTGCCAGCAGTGACGGACTAGCGGGCAATGAGCAGTTCTTC.

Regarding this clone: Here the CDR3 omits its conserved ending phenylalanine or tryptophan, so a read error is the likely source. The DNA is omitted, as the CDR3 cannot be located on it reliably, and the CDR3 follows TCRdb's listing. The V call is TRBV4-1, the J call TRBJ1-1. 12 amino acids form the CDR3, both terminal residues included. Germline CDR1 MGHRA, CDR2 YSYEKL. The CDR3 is CASYPGTGEALV.

DNA of the CDR3: TGTGCCAGCACCCGGTGGGACAGGGGCTATGGCTACACCTTC. Translation gives CASTRWDRGYGYTF. This chain uses TRBV5-6 with TRBJ1-2; 10 bases agree with TRBD1. The CDR3 extends over 14 amino acids. Losses at the gene ends were 6 bases for V and 4 bases for J; bases not matched to a gene: 6. CDR1 SGHDT and CDR2 YYEEEE come from the germline V gene.

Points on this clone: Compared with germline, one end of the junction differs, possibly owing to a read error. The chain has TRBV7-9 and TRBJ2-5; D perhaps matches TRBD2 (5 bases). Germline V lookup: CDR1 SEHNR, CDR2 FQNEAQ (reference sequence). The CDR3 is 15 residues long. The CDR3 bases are TGTGGCAGCAGCATAAAGAGAGGGTACCGGGAGACCCAGTACTTC. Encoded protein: CGSSIKRGYRETQYF.